Below, 29 T cell receptor beta chains from the same sample are listed, as sequenced in a study of T-cell reconstitution after alpha-beta-depleted transplantation in children. During its preparation, the TCRbeta library received unique molecular identifiers. TCRdb itself ran the PCR reads through MiXCR, one entry per CDR3 protein. The sample includes 140,000 to 150,000 distinct CDR3 sequences, roughly 9% of them seen just once. Here the sequenced sample was PBMCs, mostly from graft donor cells, taken 180 days after TCRalphabeta/CD19-depleted stem cell transplant. These receptors all stem from a female patient aged 2 to 10 who had a stem cell transplant for congenital amegakaryocytic thrombocytopenia, so the T cells may come from the graft donor.

This clonotype occurred many times. This chain joins TRBV5-1 and TRBJ1-4; D is possibly TRBD1 (5 bases). CDR1 and CDR2 from the germline V gene are SGHRS and YFSETQ. V shed 6 bases and J shed 4 bases, with 10 bases lying between them. CDR3 length: 13 residues. In DNA form, the CDR3 reads TGCGCCAGCAAAGGGGACCTTAATGAAAAACTGTTTTTT. Its translation is CASKGDLNEKLFF.

The chain carries TRBV20-1 and TRBJ2-1; 11 bases fit TRBD2. This CDR3 is built from 14 residues. Germline V lookup: CDR1 DFQATT, CDR2 SNEGSKA (reference sequence). V lost 6 bases, J lost 6 bases, and 7 bases stayed unmatched. This CDR3 is CSAFGTSGLNEQFF. The CDR3 nucleotides are TGCAGTGCGTTCGGGACTAGCGGTCTCAATGAGCAGTTCTTC.

Many counts were recorded for this clonotype. The chain links TRBV6-5 to TRBJ2-3; TRBD2 agrees at 8 bases. V gave up 7 bases and J gave up 2 bases; unmatched junction bases: 5. Looked up from germline, CDR1 is MNHEY and CDR2 is SVGAGI. The length of the CDR3 is 14 residues. CDR3 region: CASKPGLATDTQYF. CDR3 DNA sequence: TGTGCCAGCAAGCCAGGACTAGCCACAGATACGCAGTATTTT.

This clonotype appeared many times. The chain is built from TRBV6-2 or TRBV6-3 and TRBJ2-3, with D unclear. In germline, CDR1 is MNHEY, CDR2 SVGEGT. The germline V and J ends were trimmed by 6 bases and 2 bases, with 12 bases remaining between them. The length of the CDR3 is 14 residues. The CDR3 loop reads CASRYEWDTDTQYF. CDR3 in DNA: TGTGCCAGCAGATACGAATGGGACACAGATACGCAGTATTTT.

This clonotype was recorded at least ten times. This chain connects TRBV5-4 to TRBJ2-1, with D maybe TRBD1 (5 bases). CDR3 length: 19 amino acids. Per the germline V gene, CDR1 is SGHNT and CDR2 is YYREEE (reference sequence). V lost 1 base and J 1 base, leaving 21 bases between the germline ends. The CDR3 region has the DNA TGTGCCAGCAGCTTGTTTAGGGGCCTTGGCGGCTCATCCTACAATGAGCAGTTCTTC. Translated, it gives CASSLFRGLGGSSYNEQFF.

The rearrangement links TRBV7-6 to TRBJ2-5; unclear D gene. CDR1 and CDR2 from the germline V gene are SGHVS and FNYEAQ. Trimming removed 2 bases at V and 4 bases at J, with 8 bases between. The CDR3 has 13 amino acids. The CDR3 loop is CASSLLTLETQYF. The CDR3 DNA is TGTGCCAGCAGCTTATTAACATTAGAGACCCAGTACTTC. Supplemented by reference TRBV7-6 and TRBJ2-5, the full variable domain reads GAGVSQSPRYKVTKRGQDVALRCDPISGHVSLYWYRQALGQGPEFLTYFNYEAQQDKSGLPNDRFSAERPEGSISTLTIQRTEQRDSAMYRCASSLLTLETQYFGPGTRLLVL.

This clonotype was counted at least ten times. The V call is TRBV7-2, the J call TRBJ2-1; 7 bases line up with TRBD2. V shed 1 base and J 12 bases; nucleotides not matched to a gene: 6. This CDR3 region has 13 residues. Per the germline V gene, CDR1 is SGHTA and CDR2 is FQGNSA. CDR3 in amino acids: CASSLEGGFGQFF. The CDR3 DNA follows: TGTGCCAGCAGCTTAGAGGGAGGGTTTGGGCAGTTCTTC.

This clonotype turned up a few times. The CDR3: CASSFRVRGWETQYF. Written as DNA, the CDR3 is TGTGCCAGCAGCTTTCGGGTCAGGGGGTGGGAGACCCAGTACTTC. The chain combines TRBV7-2 with TRBJ2-5; 7 nucleotides agree with TRBD1. V lost 3 bases, J lost 5 bases, and 9 bases stayed unmatched. The CDR3 covers 15 residues. The germline gives CDR1 SGHTA, CDR2 FQGNSA. Full variable domain (outside the CDR3, taken from reference TRBV7-2 and TRBJ2-5): GAGVSQSPSNKVTEKGKDVELRCDPISGHTALYWYRQSLGQGLEFLIYFQGNSAPDKSGLPSDRFSAERTGGSVSTLTIQRTQQEDSAVYLCASSFRVRGWETQYFGPGTRLLVL.

This clonotype came up many times. The chain carries TRBV27 and TRBJ2-5; the D is unclear. From germline, CDR1 is MNHEY and CDR2 SMNVEV (reference sequence). The CDR3 is made up of 14 amino acids. V was pared by 2 bases and J by 5 bases, with 12 bases between. This CDR3 reads CASSLGVNMETQYF. CDR3 nucleotide sequence: TGTGCCAGCAGTTTAGGAGTTAATATGGAGACCCAGTACTTC.

This chain joins TRBV20-1 and TRBJ1-1; a weak D match, TRBD1 (5 bases). CDR3 length: 14 residues. V was shortened by 6 bases and J by 1 base, with 15 bases between the two germline ends. From germline, CDR1 is DFQATT and CDR2 SNEGSKA (reference sequence). CDR3 loop: CSAPTDTKNTEAFF. CDR3 DNA: TGCAGTGCACCGACGGACACTAAGAACACTGAAGCTTTCTTT.

This clonotype was seen many times. V is TRBV20-1 and J is TRBJ2-1, with D perhaps matching TRBD1 or TRBD2 (5 bases each). The CDR3 totals 14 residues. Between the trimmed V and J ends, which lost 0 bases and 8 bases, there was a span of 14 bases. Germline CDR1 DFQATT, CDR2 SNEGSKA (reference sequence). CDR3 nucleotides: TGCAGTGCTAGAGAGTGGCCCGGGGACCATGAGCAGTTCTTC. Residues: CSAREWPGDHEQFF.

In regard to this clonotype: A much larger clone lies a single base off, so this may be a read error. The chain is built from TRBV25-1 and TRBJ1-1; tentatively, D is TRBD1 (6 bases). The germline gives CDR1 MGHDK, CDR2 SYGVNS. With 6 bases removed from V and 10 bases from J, the gap between germline ends came to 18 bases. The CDR3 is 13 residues long. The CDR3 bases are TGTGCCAGCAGACTGGGGGGCAGCCCCATAGCTTTCTTT. Residues: CASRLGGSPIAFF.

This clonotype occurred a few times. The chain links TRBV12-3 or TRBV12-4 to TRBJ2-2; no clear D gene. The V end lost 5 bases, the J end lost 1 base, and 17 bases lay between the germline ends. This CDR3 region has 17 residues. The CDR3 spells CASSPQISGMNTGELFF. Written as DNA, the CDR3 is TGTGCCAGCAGTCCGCAGATAAGTGGGATGAACACCGGGGAGCTGTTTTTT.

In this sample, this clonotype turned up a few times. CDR3 in amino acids: CASSWGGRAASGANVLTF. The CDR3 nucleotides read TGTGCCAGCTCTTGGGGCGGGAGGGCCGCCTCTGGGGCCAACGTCCTGACTTTC. V and J are TRBV11-1 and TRBJ2-6; 9 nucleotides agree with TRBD2. V shed 8 bases, J shed 0 bases, and the junction held 11 bases outside the gene matches. Germline CDR1 SGHAT, CDR2 FQDESV (reference sequence). The CDR3 runs 18 residues.

In this sample, this clonotype turned up many times. The chain links TRBV19 to TRBJ1-4; D is possibly TRBD1 (6 bases). The CDR3 is 13 residues long. The germline V gene encodes CDR1 LNHDA and CDR2 SQIVND (reference sequence). The V end lost 7 bases, the J end lost 4 bases, and 10 bases lay between the germline ends. CDR3 protein: CASTRGINEKLFF. The CDR3 DNA reads as TGTGCCAGTACCAGGGGCATTAATGAAAAACTGTTTTTT. Variable domain in full (rest from reference TRBV19 and TRBJ1-4): DGGITQSPKYLFRKEGQNVTLSCEQNLNHDAMYWYRQDPGQGLRLIYYSQIVNDFQKGDIAEGYSVSREKKESFPLTVTSAQKNPTAFYLCASTRGINEKLFFGSGTQLSVL.

This clonotype was seen ten or more times. This chain links TRBV28 with TRBJ2-2; possible D gene TRBD2, 6 bases. The CDR3 totals 13 residues. V lost 6 bases, J lost 2 bases, and 7 bases lay in between. From germline, CDR1 is MDHEN and CDR2 SYDVKM. The CDR3 sequence: CASRGTNTGELFF. CDR3 nucleotide sequence: TGTGCCAGCAGGGGGACTAACACCGGGGAGCTGTTTTTT.

To note about this clonotype: This may stem from a read error, because a much larger clone lies one nucleotide away. The chain employs TRBV7-9 and TRBJ2-7, with unresolved D. This CDR3 contains 15 residues. CDR1 is SEHNR and CDR2 is FQNEAQ in the germline V gene (reference sequence). CDR3 protein: CAGSSRTERAYEQYF. DNA for the CDR3: TGTGCCGGCAGCTCCCGGACGGAAAGAGCCTACGAGCAGTACTTC.

In this sample, this clonotype turned up many times. The chain's CDR3 is CASSPSSGIRETQYF. The CDR3 coding sequence is TGCGCCAGCAGCCCTTCTAGCGGGATAAGGGAGACCCAGTACTTC. V gene TRBV5-1 combines with J gene TRBJ2-5; 9 nucleotides align to TRBD2. The CDR3 is 15 amino acids. Germline CDR1 is SGHRS and CDR2 is YFSETQ. Losses at the gene ends were 4 bases for V and 5 bases for J; bases not matched to a gene: 9.

This clonotype was detected ten times or more. The chain links TRBV2 to TRBJ2-1; 15 positions agree with TRBD2. The V and J ends lost 8 bases and 6 bases, in that order; junction bases with no gene match: 2. The germline V gene encodes CDR1 SNHLY and CDR2 FYNNEI. The CDR3 contains 14 residues. CDR3 nucleotide sequence: TGTGCCAGCGGGGGACTAGCGGGGGGCAATGAGCAGTTCTTC. Translating it yields CASGGLAGGNEQFF.

The gene calls are TRBV20-1 and TRBJ1-4; 9 bases match TRBD1. The J segment lost 5 bases and the V segment lost 0 bases, leaving 4 bases of the junction unmatched. CDR3 length: 15 amino acids. Germline CDR1 reads DFQATT; CDR2 reads SNEGSKA (reference sequence). CDR3 loop: CSARDPQGANEKLFF. CDR3 nucleotide sequence: TGCAGTGCTAGAGATCCACAGGGGGCCAATGAAAAACTGTTTTTT.

In this sample, this clonotype turned up many times. CDR3 sequence: CSARVWGEWAYNEQFF. The CDR3 DNA is TGCAGTGCTAGAGTTTGGGGGGAATGGGCCTACAATGAGCAGTTCTTC. This chain links TRBV20-1 with TRBJ2-1; tentative D call: TRBD2 (6 bases). This CDR3 comprises 16 residues. Germline V gives CDR1 DFQATT, CDR2 SNEGSKA (reference sequence). The V end lost 1 base, the J end lost 2 bases, and 15 bases lay between the germline ends.

This clonotype was seen ten or more times. This chain connects TRBV12-3 or TRBV12-4 to TRBJ2-1; the D gene is possibly TRBD2 (6 bases). This CDR3 is 15 amino acids long. V shed 5 bases and J shed 5 bases, with 16 bases lying between them. The CDR3, as DNA: TGTGCCAGCAGTCCACCGGGGGTAAAGCACAATGAGCAGTTCTTC. Its protein is CASSPPGVKHNEQFF.

The CDR3 DNA follows: TGCGCCAGCAGCTTGGCCCGGGACAGCTATGGCTACACCTTC. Translated: CASSLARDSYGYTF. The chain carries TRBV5-1 and TRBJ1-2, with 7 bases that match TRBD1. V shed 0 bases, J shed 4 bases, and the junction held 3 bases outside the gene matches. Germline V gene lookup returns CDR1 SGHRS and CDR2 YFSETQ. The CDR3 extends over 14 amino acids.

This clonotype came up a few times. The chain employs TRBV9 and TRBJ2-1; D remains unclear. The germline gives CDR1 SGDLS, CDR2 YYNGEE. The CDR3 is 13 amino acids. The V and J ends lost 4 bases and 7 bases respectively, with 12 bases between them. CDR3 in amino acids: CASSPRLQNEQFF. DNA for the CDR3: TGTGCCAGCAGCCCCAGACTTCAAAATGAGCAGTTCTTC.

This clonotype was counted ten times or more. The chain links TRBV12-3 or TRBV12-4 to TRBJ2-5; 8 bases map to TRBD2. The CDR3 covers 13 residues. With V trimmed by 4 bases and J by 6 bases, 4 bases remained unmatched. The CDR3 here is CASSSGLAQTQYF. For the CDR3, the DNA is TGTGCCAGCAGTTCCGGACTAGCACAGACCCAGTACTTC.

The sample holds many counts of this clonotype. The V gene is TRBV27, the J gene TRBJ1-1, with 8 bases that match TRBD1. The CDR3 spans 18 residues. From germline, CDR1 is MNHEY and CDR2 SMNVEV (reference sequence). After removal of 6 bases from V and 0 bases from J, the junction contained 15 bases not matched to a gene. The DNA of the CDR3 is TGTGCCAGCAGGCCAACAGGGGGTTTGTTTAGCGTGAACACTGAAGCTTTCTTT. Translated: CASRPTGGLFSVNTEAFF.

This clonotype was recorded at least ten times. This chain connects TRBV12-3 or TRBV12-4 to TRBJ2-2; 16 positions agree with TRBD2. The CDR3 covers 18 residues. Germline trimming cut 6 bases from V and 5 bases from J; bases unmatched to any gene: 9. CDR3 in amino acids: CASSRGLAGGTVTGELFF. The CDR3 coding sequence is TGTGCCAGCAGCCGGGGACTAGCGGGAGGGACAGTAACCGGGGAGCTGTTTTTT.

The CDR3 spells CSADPGRGKNIQYF. The CDR3 DNA follows: TGCAGTGCAGACCCTGGGCGGGGTAAAAACATTCAGTACTTC. The chain is built from TRBV20-1 and TRBJ2-4; a weak D match, TRBD2 (6 bases). This CDR3 spans 14 amino acids. The V end was cut by 6 bases, the J end by 4 bases, with 16 bases between. Germline CDR1 DFQATT, CDR2 SNEGSKA (reference sequence).

In this sample, this clonotype turned up many times. V usage is TRBV20-1 and J usage is TRBJ2-7; TRBD2 agrees at 8 bases. Trimming took 5 bases from V and 5 from J; bases not matched to a gene: 11. CDR3 length equals 14 residues. In germline, CDR1 is DFQATT, CDR2 SNEGSKA (reference sequence). CDR3 loop: CSAGAGLGVDEQYF. CDR3 nucleotides: TGCAGTGCTGGGGCGGGACTAGGAGTAGACGAGCAGTACTTC.